The 10 T cell receptor beta chains presented below share a single source sample, sequenced in a study of shared clonotypes between healthy human individuals. Here immunoSEQ multiplex PCR was the method, and the copy in TCRdb shows in-frame clones only, minus some. The table has 2 million to 3 million clones, around 94% seen once. Sequencing used naive CD4+ T cells sorted from blood. Documented subset: CD45RA+ positively selected. Source of these receptors: a man aged 18-30 years in good health.

The CDR3 protein is CASRGDREWEQFF. In nucleotides, the CDR3 is TGTGCCAGTAGGGGGGACAGGGAATGGGAGCAGTTCTTC. The rearrangement joins TRBV19 to TRBJ2-1; 9 bases fit TRBD1. CDR3 length: 13 residues. Trimming cost V 6 bases and J 10 bases; bases outside gene matches: 7. CDR1 and CDR2 from the germline V gene are LNHDA and SQIVND (reference sequence).

This clone has just a few counts. This CDR3 is also generated by other DNA sequences in the sample. The rearrangement joins TRBV28 to TRBJ1-5; D not certain. Deletions cut 3 bases from V and 3 bases from J, with 3 bases between. The germline V gene has CDR1 MDHEN and CDR2 SYDVKM. The CDR3 consists of 12 residues. CDR3 in amino acids: CASSLPNQPQHF. In DNA, the CDR3 is TGTGCCAGCAGTTTGCCCAATCAGCCCCAGCATTTT.

This clone was seen only a few times. The same CDR3 also results from other DNA sequences found in this sample. The J gene is TRBJ1-3, the V gene TRBV2; no firm D call. Germline-derived CDR1 and CDR2 are SNHLY and FYNNEI. The V end lost 4 bases, the J end lost 1 base, and 5 bases lay between the germline ends. The CDR3 consists of 13 residues. The CDR3: CASSVGSGNTIYF. Here the CDR3 DNA reads TGTGCCAGCAGTGTGGGGTCTGGAAACACCATATATTTT.

On this clone: Other nucleotide sequences in the sample specify the same CDR3. The chain carries TRBV4-3 and TRBJ2-5, with a weak D call TRBD2 (5 bases). Germline values: CDR1 LGHNA, CDR2 YSLEER. The V gene lost 1 base and the J gene lost 3 bases, with 6 bases spanning the gap. This CDR3 is built from 13 residues. The CDR3 loop reads CASSQGRKETQYF. The CDR3 bases are TGCGCCAGCAGCCAAGGGAGGAAAGAGACCCAGTACTTC.

The chain uses TRBV5-1 and TRBJ2-7, with D perhaps TRBD1 (6 bases). Trimming took 3 bases from V and 7 from J, leaving 17 bases between them. CDR1 is SGHRS, CDR2 YFSETQ, per germline. CDR3 length: 14 residues. CDR3 amino acids: CASSSGDPSGEQYF. The CDR3 DNA is TGCGCCAGCAGCTCAGGGGACCCCTCTGGGGAGCAGTACTTC.

The chain employs TRBV28 and TRBJ1-2, with a possible D match to TRBD1 (6 bases). The CDR3 loop spans 13 amino acids. Germline-derived CDR1 and CDR2 are MDHEN and SYDVKM. V lost 4 bases, J lost 8 bases, and 14 bases lay in between. The CDR3 here is CASSSISTGGYTF. CDR3 in DNA: TGTGCCAGCAGTTCAATCTCGACAGGAGGCTACACCTTC.

The chain uses TRBV19 and TRBJ2-2; 8 bases align to TRBD2. Germline V lookup: CDR1 LNHDA, CDR2 SQIVND (reference sequence). The length of the CDR3 is 18 residues. V gave up 1 base and J gave up 5 bases; unmatched junction bases: 12. The CDR3 DNA follows: TGTGCCAGTAGTATAGGGGCCGCGGGGGGCGGACGGACCGGGGAGCTGTTTTTT. It is translated as CASSIGAAGGGRTGELFF.

The chain combines TRBV7-9 with TRBJ1-2, with 10 bases fitting TRBD1. There are 15 residues in the CDR3. Germline V gene sequence: CDR1 SEHNR, CDR2 FQNEAQ (reference sequence). Unmatched junction bases numbered 7, after V lost 6 bases and J lost 3 bases. CDR3 region: CASRQTGTGDYGYTF. The DNA for the CDR3 is TGTGCCAGCAGGCAAACCGGGACAGGGGACTATGGCTACACCTTC.

The V call is TRBV2, the J call TRBJ2-7; D remains unclear. Germline CDR1 reads SNHLY; CDR2 reads FYNNEI. V lost 3 bases and J 6 bases, leaving 9 bases between the germline ends. The CDR3 totals 12 residues. The CDR3, as DNA: TGTGCCAGCAGTGAGTCCTTCTTCGAGCAGTACTTC. It codes for CASSESFFEQYF.

The chain couples TRBV6-1 to TRBJ1-3; the D is unclear. Germline CDR1 MNHNS, CDR2 SASEGT. The CDR3 totals 17 residues. Trimming cost V 0 bases and J 0 bases, with 12 bases left between them. Here the CDR3 reads CASSEARWQNSGNTIYF. The CDR3 DNA reads TGTGCCAGCAGTGAAGCTAGGTGGCAGAACTCTGGAAACACCATATATTTT.